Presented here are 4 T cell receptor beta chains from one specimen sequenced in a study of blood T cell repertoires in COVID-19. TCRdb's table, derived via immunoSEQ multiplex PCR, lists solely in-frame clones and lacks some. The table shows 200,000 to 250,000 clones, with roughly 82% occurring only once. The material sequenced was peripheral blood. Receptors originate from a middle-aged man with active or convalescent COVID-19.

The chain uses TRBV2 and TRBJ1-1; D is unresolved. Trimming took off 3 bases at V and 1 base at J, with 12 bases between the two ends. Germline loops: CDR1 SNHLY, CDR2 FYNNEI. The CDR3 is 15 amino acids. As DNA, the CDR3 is TGTGCCAGCAGTGATTGGGAGGGCCCGAACACTGAAGCTTTCTTT. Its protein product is CASSDWEGPNTEAFF.

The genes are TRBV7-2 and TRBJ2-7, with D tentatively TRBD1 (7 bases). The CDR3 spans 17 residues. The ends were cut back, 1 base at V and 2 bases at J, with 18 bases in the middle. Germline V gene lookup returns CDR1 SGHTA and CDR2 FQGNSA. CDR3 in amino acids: CASSLVGGPLAPYEQYF. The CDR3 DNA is TGTGCCAGCAGCTTAGTAGGGGGCCCACTAGCACCCTACGAGCAGTACTTC.

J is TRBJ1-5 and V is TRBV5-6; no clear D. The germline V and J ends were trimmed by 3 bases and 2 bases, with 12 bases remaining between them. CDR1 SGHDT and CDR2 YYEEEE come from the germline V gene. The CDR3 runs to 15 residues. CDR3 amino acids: CASSSLGSGNQPQHF. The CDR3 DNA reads TGTGCCAGCAGCTCCCTGGGGAGTGGCAATCAGCCCCAGCATTTT.

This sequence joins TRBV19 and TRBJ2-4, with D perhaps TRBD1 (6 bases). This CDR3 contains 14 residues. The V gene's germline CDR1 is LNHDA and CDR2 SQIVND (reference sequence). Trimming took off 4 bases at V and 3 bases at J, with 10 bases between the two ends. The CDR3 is CASSKGQDKNIQYF. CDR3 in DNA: TGTGCCAGTAGTAAGGGACAAGACAAAAACATTCAGTACTTC.